Listed below are T cell receptor beta chains from one sample, sequenced in a study of CD8 T cells in ankylosing spondylitis. TCRdb re-called the 5' RACE reads through MiXCR, storing one row per CDR3 protein. The data hold 250,000 to 400,000 distinct CDR3 sequences, with under 14% observed a single time. Sample: blood, either unsorted or a sorted T cell fraction (not recorded which). Receptors were obtained from a female donor with ankylosing spondylitis or in good health (not recorded which). CDR3s include the opening cysteine and the closing phenylalanine or tryptophan. A D gene is named only where the DNA matches it firmly. Some rows mark clone size as missing; the rest say once, few, many or name a class of expanded clone.

v_gene: TRBV5-1; d_gene: TRBD1; j_gene: TRBJ2-1; abundance: NA; CDR3aa: CASSLAGGLRSYNEQFF; CDR3nt: TGCGCCAGCAGCTTGGCAGGGGGCTTGAGGTCCTACAATGAGCAGTTCTTC
v_gene: TRBV10-3; d_gene: TRBD2; j_gene: TRBJ2-7; abundance: many; CDR3aa: CAISDTSGGYEQYF; CDR3nt: TGTGCCATCAGTGACACTAGCGGGGGGTACGAGCAGTACTTC
v_gene: TRBV11-1; d_gene: TRBD1; j_gene: TRBJ2-1; abundance: many; CDR3aa: CASSFSGTVPEQFF; CDR3nt: TGTGCCAGCAGCTTCTCCGGGACAGTACCTGAGCAGTTCTTC
v_gene: TRBV15; d_gene: NA; j_gene: TRBJ2-3; abundance: few; CDR3aa: CATSRPPKGDTQYF; CDR3nt: TGTGCCACCAGCAGACCCCCAAAGGGTGATACGCAGTATTTT
v_gene: TRBV6-5; d_gene: TRBD1; j_gene: TRBJ1-3; abundance: many; CDR3aa: CASSTWDRDSSGNTIYF; CDR3nt: TGTGCCAGCAGTACTTGGGACCGGGACAGCTCTGGAAACACCATATATTTT
v_gene: TRBV19; d_gene: TRBD2; j_gene: TRBJ2-1; abundance: NA; CDR3aa: CASSIGGGPYNEQFF; CDR3nt: TGTGCCAGTAGTATTGGCGGGGGACCTTACAATGAGCAGTTCTTC
v_gene: TRBV3-1; d_gene: TRBD2; j_gene: TRBJ2-7; abundance: NA; CDR3aa: CASSHVAGGPYEQYF; CDR3nt: TGTGCCAGCAGCCATGTAGCGGGAGGGCCCTACGAGCAGTACTTC
v_gene: TRBV7-8; d_gene: NA; j_gene: TRBJ2-2; abundance: NA; CDR3aa: CASSSPSPGELFF; CDR3nt: TGTGCCAGCTCATCCCCCAGCCCCGGGGAGCTGTTTTTT
v_gene: TRBV7-2; d_gene: NA; j_gene: TRBJ1-6; abundance: few; CDR3aa: CASSRDGGGPLHF; CDR3nt: TGTGCCAGCAGCCGGGACGGCGGAGGCCCCCTCCACTTT
v_gene: TRBV7-2; d_gene: TRBD2; j_gene: TRBJ2-5; abundance: NA; CDR3aa: CASSPNAAGRETQYF; CDR3nt: TGTGCCAGCAGCCCTAACGCAGCGGGGCGAGAGACCCAGTACTTC
v_gene: TRBV29-1; d_gene: NA; j_gene: TRBJ2-5; abundance: NA; CDR3aa: CSVDPTAAGETQYF; CDR3nt: TGCAGCGTTGACCCCACGGCCGCCGGAGAGACCCAGTACTTC
v_gene: TRBV5-1; d_gene: TRBD2; j_gene: TRBJ2-1; abundance: many; CDR3aa: CASSHIPGLAGIPSSYNEQFF; CDR3nt: TGCGCCAGCAGCCATATTCCGGGACTAGCGGGGATCCCTAGCTCCTACAATGAGCAGTTCTTC
v_gene: TRBV30; d_gene: NA; j_gene: TRBJ2-1; abundance: NA; CDR3aa: CAWSGAGNEQFF; CDR3nt: TGTGCCTGGAGTGGGGCTGGCAATGAGCAGTTCTTC
v_gene: TRBV7-9; d_gene: TRBD1; j_gene: TRBJ1-5; abundance: many; CDR3aa: CASSLGTGLGQPQHF; CDR3nt: TGTGCCAGCAGCTTAGGGACAGGGCTCGGTCAGCCCCAGCATTTT
v_gene: TRBV15; d_gene: NA; j_gene: TRBJ2-6; abundance: few; CDR3aa: CATSRWTGANVLTF; CDR3nt: TGTGCCACCAGCAGATGGACTGGGGCCAACGTCCTGACTTTC
v_gene: TRBV10-3; d_gene: NA; j_gene: TRBJ1-4; abundance: NA; CDR3aa: CAISEVAGPNEKLFF; CDR3nt: TGTGCCATCAGTGAAGTGGCAGGCCCTAATGAAAAACTGTTTTTT
v_gene: TRBV5-1; d_gene: TRBD1; j_gene: TRBJ2-7; abundance: NA; CDR3aa: CASSLDAGQGSYEQYF; CDR3nt: TGCGCCAGCAGCTTGGACGCGGGACAGGGGTCCTACGAGCAGTACTTC
v_gene: TRBV10-2; d_gene: NA; j_gene: TRBJ1-4; abundance: many; CDR3aa: CASSSANEKLFF; CDR3nt: TGCGCCAGCAGTTCGGCTAATGAAAAACTGTTTTTT
v_gene: TRBV10-3; d_gene: TRBD1; j_gene: TRBJ2-5; abundance: many; CDR3aa: CAISEGTGGRETQYF; CDR3nt: TGTGCCATCAGTGAGGGGACAGGGGGCCGCGAGACCCAGTACTTC
v_gene: TRBV7-9; d_gene: TRBD1; j_gene: TRBJ1-4; abundance: few; CDR3aa: CASSVGQGAQVNEKLFF; CDR3nt: TGTGCCAGCAGCGTGGGACAGGGGGCGCAGGTTAATGAAAAACTGTTTTTT
v_gene: TRBV5-8; d_gene: TRBD1; j_gene: TRBJ1-6; abundance: many; CDR3aa: CASSQGPGQGNSPLHF; CDR3nt: TGTGCCAGCAGCCAGGGCCCGGGACAGGGAAATTCACCCCTCCACTTT
v_gene: TRBV12-5; d_gene: NA; j_gene: TRBJ2-1; abundance: once; CDR3aa: CASGLGLEQFF; CDR3nt: TGTGCTAGTGGTTTGGGGCTAGAGCAGTTCTTC
v_gene: TRBV12-3/TRBV12-4; d_gene: NA; j_gene: TRBJ2-5; abundance: many; CDR3aa: CASILFGVQETQYF; CDR3nt: TGTGCCAGCATTCTTTTTGGGGTTCAAGAGACCCAGTACTTC
v_gene: TRBV10-3; d_gene: NA; j_gene: TRBJ1-5; abundance: many; CDR3aa: CAISAQGSGSNQPQHF; CDR3nt: TGTGCCATCAGTGCTCAGGGTAGTGGCAGCAATCAGCCCCAGCATTTT
v_gene: TRBV10-1; d_gene: NA; j_gene: TRBJ2-7; abundance: NA; CDR3aa: CASSPYLPWGPTYEQYF; CDR3nt: TGCGCCAGCAGCCCCTATCTGCCTTGGGGACCTACCTACGAGCAGTACTTC
v_gene: TRBV7-9; d_gene: TRBD1; j_gene: TRBJ2-1; abundance: many; CDR3aa: CASSSTGTGYNEQFF; CDR3nt: TGTGCCAGCAGCTCAACCGGGACAGGGTACAATGAGCAGTTCTTC
v_gene: TRBV7-2; d_gene: NA; j_gene: TRBJ2-7; abundance: many; CDR3aa: CASSLGLANSYEQYF; CDR3nt: TGTGCCAGCAGCTTAGGCTTGGCAAACTCCTACGAGCAGTACTTC
v_gene: TRBV20-1; d_gene: NA; j_gene: TRBJ2-1; abundance: many; CDR3aa: CSARPSTVNEQFF; CDR3nt: TGCAGTGCTAGGCCTAGTACGGTCAATGAGCAGTTCTTC
v_gene: TRBV10-3; d_gene: TRBD1; j_gene: TRBJ2-7; abundance: many; CDR3aa: CAIKGQSYEQYF; CDR3nt: TGTGCCATCAAGGGACAGAGTTACGAGCAGTACTTC
v_gene: TRBV9; d_gene: TRBD1; j_gene: TRBJ2-7; abundance: NA; CDR3aa: CASSPGQGDSYEQYF; CDR3nt: TGTGCCAGCAGCCCCGGACAGGGAGATTCCTACGAGCAGTACTTC
v_gene: TRBV28; d_gene: TRBD1; j_gene: TRBJ2-5; abundance: many; CDR3aa: CASSGTGEETQYF; CDR3nt: TGTGCCAGCAGTGGGACAGGGGAAGAGACCCAGTACTTC
v_gene: TRBV4-1; d_gene: NA; j_gene: TRBJ1-6; abundance: NA; CDR3aa: CASSQDGAGDNSPLHF; CDR3nt: TGCGCCAGCAGCCAAGATGGGGCAGGAGATAATTCACCCCTCCACTTT
v_gene: TRBV27; d_gene: NA; j_gene: TRBJ2-1; abundance: few; CDR3aa: CASREHGVHNEQFF; CDR3nt: TGTGCCAGCAGGGAACATGGGGTCCACAATGAGCAGTTCTTC
v_gene: TRBV5-1; d_gene: NA; j_gene: TRBJ1-2; abundance: many; CDR3aa: CASSPSGAEIGYTF; CDR3nt: TGCGCCAGCAGCCCCTCGGGGGCAGAAATCGGCTACACCTTC
v_gene: TRBV5-1; d_gene: NA; j_gene: TRBJ2-1; abundance: many; CDR3aa: CASTQRGAVRLNEQFF; CDR3nt: TGCGCCAGCACCCAAAGGGGGGCAGTCAGATTAAATGAGCAGTTCTTC
v_gene: TRBV3-1; d_gene: NA; j_gene: TRBJ2-6; abundance: NA; CDR3aa: CASSSLPPGTTGANVLTF; CDR3nt: TGTGCCAGCAGCTCCTTGCCGCCGGGAACTACTGGGGCCAACGTCCTGACTTTC
v_gene: TRBV27; d_gene: NA; j_gene: TRBJ2-3; abundance: many; CDR3aa: CASSLPGDDTQYF; CDR3nt: TGTGCCAGCAGTTTACCGGGAGACGATACGCAGTATTTT
v_gene: TRBV10-2; d_gene: NA; j_gene: TRBJ2-3; abundance: NA; CDR3aa: CASSEYSFFDTTDTQYF; CDR3nt: TGCGCCAGCAGTGAGTACTCCTTCTTCGATACAACAGATACGCAGTATTTT
v_gene: TRBV27; d_gene: NA; j_gene: TRBJ2-1; abundance: many; CDR3aa: CANQDRVNQDDNEQFF; CDR3nt: TGTGCCAATCAGGATAGGGTCAATCAGGACGACAATGAGCAGTTCTTC
v_gene: TRBV18; d_gene: NA; j_gene: TRBJ1-5; abundance: few; CDR3aa: CASSPVNQPQHF; CDR3nt: TGTGCCAGCTCACCCGTAAATCAGCCCCAGCATTTT
v_gene: TRBV12-3/TRBV12-4; d_gene: NA; j_gene: TRBJ2-1; abundance: few; CDR3aa: CASIYPRSSYNEQFF; CDR3nt: TGTGCCAGCATCTATCCGAGGAGCTCCTACAATGAGCAGTTCTTC
v_gene: TRBV20-1; d_gene: NA; j_gene: TRBJ2-7; abundance: many; CDR3aa: CSARDRSGQGLHPYEQYF; CDR3nt: TGCAGTGCTAGAGATCGTAGTGGGCAGGGCCTTCACCCCTACGAGCAGTACTTC
v_gene: TRBV13; d_gene: NA; j_gene: TRBJ1-1; abundance: few; CDR3aa: CASSSGPGRHTEAFF; CDR3nt: TGTGCCAGCAGCTCCGGACCCGGGAGACACACTGAAGCTTTCTTT
v_gene: TRBV5-1; d_gene: NA; j_gene: TRBJ2-5; abundance: many; CDR3aa: CASSTGLNRGEETQYF; CDR3nt: TGCGCCAGCAGCACCGGACTCAACAGAGGTGAAGAGACCCAGTACTTC
v_gene: TRBV5-1; d_gene: TRBD2; j_gene: TRBJ2-1; abundance: few; CDR3aa: CASSQTLSSGGDEQFF; CDR3nt: TGCGCCAGCAGCCAGACCCTTTCGAGCGGGGGGGATGAGCAGTTCTTC
v_gene: TRBV11-1; d_gene: NA; j_gene: TRBJ2-2; abundance: many; CDR3aa: CASSYFFSAGSGMNTGELFF; CDR3nt: TGTGCCAGCAGCTACTTCTTCAGCGCAGGATCAGGGATGAACACCGGGGAGCTGTTTTTT